These T cell receptor beta chains were read from a single sample in a study of neurological immune-mediated disorders. TCRdb fed the 5' RACE reads into MiXCR, producing one record per CDR3 protein. The data contain around 67,000 distinct CDR3 sequences, roughly 5.6% of them singletons. The sample consisted of PBMCs. These receptor sequences come from a man between 18 and 29 years old with multiple sclerosis. CDR3s include the opening cysteine and the closing phenylalanine or tryptophan.

V gene	J gene	CDR3 protein
TRBV11-2	TRBJ2-3	CASSLGWTDTQYF
TRBV7-8	TRBJ2-7	CASSLVAKEQYF
TRBV7-9	TRBJ2-2	CASSLATSVGELFF
TRBV13	TRBJ1-3	CASSFDRSSGKTIYF
TRBV20-1	TRBJ2-7	CSAEPGTSGYEQYF
TRBV20-1	TRBJ1-2	CSARGSWGTNYGYTF
TRBV5-1	TRBJ1-1	CASSFLDGNTEAFF
TRBV5-1	TRBJ2-5	CASSLDPGVRETQYF
TRBV24-1	TRBJ1-1	CATSDFRDSGAFF
TRBV12-3/TRBV12-4	TRBJ1-5	CASRSGGRNQPQNF
TRBV5-1	TRBJ1-6	CASSLLPVGSPLHF
TRBV7-8	TRBJ1-3	CASSLGTGVSRNTIYF
TRBV7-2	TRBJ1-5	CASSENRIQPQNF
TRBV28	TRBJ2-3	CASSLTSGRRTDTQYF
TRBV5-5	TRBJ1-6	CASSSAPWRGPNSPLNF
TRBV20-1	TRBJ2-2	CSSLRQEGGGELFF
TRBV11-2	TRBJ2-1	CASSSAASRYFYNEQFF
TRBV4-1	TRBJ2-5	CASSQDGGGAETQYF
TRBV6-4	TRBJ2-3	CASSDSRGGTDTQYF
TRBV20-1	TRBJ2-1	CSADRVLNEQFF
TRBV7-2	TRBJ1-5	CASSWGGRQPQNF
TRBV5-1	TRBJ2-7	CASSNGVGDYEQYF
TRBV9	TRBJ1-3	CASSVGSEGSGNTIYF
TRBV20-1	TRBJ2-7	CSARERGGSYEQYF
TRBV5-5	TRBJ2-1	CASSYRGQSSYNEQFF
TRBV10-3	TRBJ1-2	CAISERQILFNYGYTF
TRBV28	TRBJ2-7	CATSGRAFMEYF
TRBV7-2	TRBJ1-2	CASSFSSGQLGYTF
TRBV10-3	TRBJ1-1	CAISDVGNTEAFF
TRBV20-1	TRBJ2-1	CSARDDGLATYNEQFF
TRBV27	TRBJ1-1	CASSDRQGRNTEAFF
TRBV5-6	TRBJ1-5	CASSSTVGQPQHF
TRBV20-1	TRBJ1-2	CSARDPTGHELMDGYTF
TRBV4-1	TRBJ2-7	CASSQKDRSYEQYF
TRBV5-1	TRBJ1-5	CASSPRGRNQPQNF
TRBV29-1	TRBJ1-1	CSVSGGQNTEAFF
TRBV7-9	TRBJ2-2	CASSLALRERNTGELFF
TRBV20-1	TRBJ2-3	CSARDIQGRDTQYF
TRBV5-1	TRBJ2-7	CASSLGSPGRISYEQYF
TRBV6-5	TRBJ2-1	CASSYSQGPNEQFF
TRBV6-5	TRBJ2-1	CASTLRDSNEQFF